What follows are 30 T cell receptor beta chains derived from one specimen sequenced in a study of cytomegalovirus exposure and HLA in healthy donors. Use of 60 Vbeta and 13 Jbeta primers characterized the PCR. Sequencing used immunoSEQ multiplex PCR; TCRdb keeps in-frame clones, though not all of them. This table has about 190,000 clones, 81% appearing once. Sequencing was carried out using PBMCs. The receptors were sampled from a woman in her twenties or thirties in good health and CMV-seronegative.

V and J are TRBV15 and TRBJ2-7; maybe TRBD2 (5 bases). The germline V gene has CDR1 LNHNV and CDR2 YYDKDF (reference sequence). V was trimmed by 6 bases and J by 3 bases, leaving 12 bases between them. CDR3 length equals 13 residues. In nucleotides, the CDR3 is TGTGCCACCAGGCTTGGAGGAGTCTACGAGCAGTACTTC. Its translation is CATRLGGVYEQYF.

The CDR3 region is CSVSSDFYGYTF. The CDR3 DNA reads as TGCAGCGTTTCGTCAGACTTCTATGGCTACACCTTC. V usage is TRBV29-1 and J usage is TRBJ1-2; D is ambiguous. This CDR3 spans 12 amino acids. Deletions cut 5 bases from V and 4 bases from J, with 11 bases between. Looked up from germline, CDR1 is SQVTM and CDR2 is ANQGSEA.

The sample holds a few counts of this clone. This chain links TRBV10-3 with TRBJ2-1, with D unresolved. The CDR3 length is 13 residues. V lost 8 bases and J 0 bases, leaving 8 bases between the germline ends. Looked up from germline, CDR1 is ENHRY and CDR2 is SYGVKD. DNA for the CDR3: TGTGCCATCGGCGGAAGCTCCTACAATGAGCAGTTCTTC. Translated: CAIGGSSYNEQFF.

J is TRBJ1-3 and V is TRBV9; D not certain. V lost 0 bases and J lost 0, with 13 bases in between. CDR1 and CDR2 (germline): SGDLS, YYNGEE. This CDR3 comprises 17 residues. The CDR3 nucleotides are TGTGCCAGCAGCGTAGCTTCCAACAGAAACTCTGGAAACACCATATATTTT. This encodes CASSVASNRNSGNTIYF.

The chain joins TRBV6-5 to TRBJ2-1; 11 bases are shared with TRBD1. Germline V gene sequence: CDR1 MNHEY, CDR2 SVGAGI. CDR3 length: 15 residues. Trimming took 8 bases from V and 7 from J; bases not matched to a gene: 10. The CDR3 DNA reads as TGTGCCAGCTCGAAAGGGACAGGGGGTTTGAATGAGCAGTTCTTC. Translating gives CASSKGTGGLNEQFF.

The V call is TRBV11-1, the J call TRBJ2-1, with 8 bases matching TRBD1. V lost 5 bases, J lost 4 bases, and 7 bases stayed unmatched. CDR1 is SGHAT, CDR2 FQDESV, per germline (reference sequence). This CDR3 spans 15 amino acids. The CDR3 DNA follows: TGTGCCAGCAGCGGCCGGACAGGGACATACAATGAGCAGTTCTTC. Its translation is CASSGRTGTYNEQFF.

This clone was recorded a few times. V and J are TRBV7-8 and TRBJ1-4; possible D gene TRBD1, 6 bases. V lost 5 bases to trimming and J lost 0 bases, with 10 bases between them. CDR3 size: 15 residues. Germline V gene data show CDR1 as SGHVS and CDR2 as FQNEAQ. CDR3 sequence (DNA): TGTGCCAGCAGCACGCGACAGGCAACTAATGAAAAACTGTTTTTT. This encodes CASSTRQATNEKLFF.

CDR3 in DNA: TGTGCCAGCAGCTTACTGACTAGCGGGAGCCACAATGAGCAGTTCTTC. It encodes CASSLLTSGSHNEQFF. The chain recombines TRBV13 with TRBJ2-1, with 12 bases aligning to TRBD2. The CDR3 covers 16 residues. Trimming cost V 2 bases and J 5 bases; bases outside gene matches: 4. Germline V gene data show CDR1 as PRHDT and CDR2 as FYEKMQ (reference sequence).

This chain joins TRBV7-6 and TRBJ1-2; the match to TRBD1 covers 9 bases. After removal of 5 bases from V and 2 bases from J, the junction contained 15 bases not matched to a gene. Germline assignment: CDR1 SGHVS and CDR2 FNYEAQ. This CDR3 has 18 residues. CDR3: CASSELPGQGLGNYGYTF. In nucleotides, the CDR3 is TGTGCCAGCAGCGAACTCCCGGGACAGGGCCTGGGGAACTATGGCTACACCTTC.

The V gene is TRBV2, the J gene TRBJ1-1; TRBD1 agrees at 8 bases. Trimming removed 5 bases from V and 5 bases from J; junction bases left unmatched: 7. The CDR3 is 14 amino acids. Germline assignment: CDR1 SNHLY and CDR2 FYNNEI. CDR3 region: CASSFTQGATEAFF. CDR3 DNA: TGTGCCAGCAGTTTCACTCAGGGGGCAACTGAAGCTTTCTTT.

This sequence joins TRBV2 and TRBJ2-7, with TRBD2 as a possible D gene (5 bases). The CDR3 has 13 amino acids. CDR1 is SNHLY and CDR2 is FYNNEI in the germline V gene. V lost 11 bases and J lost 2, with 16 bases in between. CDR3 protein: CAGGLTKTYEQYF. In nucleotides, the CDR3 is TGTGCCGGAGGATTGACAAAAACCTACGAGCAGTACTTC.

V is TRBV19 and J is TRBJ1-2; TRBD1 might be the D (6 bases). Germline V gene sequence: CDR1 LNHDA, CDR2 SQIVND (reference sequence). CDR3 length: 14 amino acids. Trimming took 5 bases from V and 8 from J, leaving 18 bases between them. CDR3 coding DNA: TGTGCCAGTAGTCTAGCCGCTACAGGGTACGGCTACACCTTC. It yields the protein CASSLAATGYGYTF.

This rearrangement joins TRBV28 to TRBJ1-2; D may be TRBD1 (5 bases). CDR3 length equals 13 residues. The V end was cut by 6 bases, the J end by 8 bases, with 16 bases between. Per the germline V gene, CDR1 is MDHEN and CDR2 is SYDVKM. CDR3 in DNA: TGTGCCAGCAGCACCCTCCCGGGGGGAGGCTACACCTTC. It codes for CASSTLPGGGYTF.

This clone was detected only a few times. The chain is built from TRBV11-2 and TRBJ2-6, with D maybe TRBD2 (5 bases). CDR1 SGHAT and CDR2 FQNNGV come from the germline V gene. This CDR3 is built from 19 residues. The V end was cut by 3 bases, the J end by 0 bases, with 18 bases between. The CDR3 region has the DNA TGTGCCAGCAGCTTCCGACGTTCGGGGTCAATCTCTGGGGCCAACGTCCTGACTTTC. This sequence encodes CASSFRRSGSISGANVLTF.

The chain uses TRBV18 and TRBJ2-5, with 8 bases identical to TRBD1. The V and J ends lost 6 bases and 3 bases, in that order; junction bases with no gene match: 3. CDR1 KGHSH and CDR2 LQKENI come from the germline V gene. The CDR3 runs 13 residues. The CDR3 reads CASSTGQEETQYF. CDR3 coding DNA: TGTGCCAGCTCGACGGGACAGGAAGAGACCCAGTACTTC.

The chain combines TRBV18 with TRBJ2-1; no firm D call. The length of the CDR3 is 17 residues. Germline CDR1 is KGHSH and CDR2 is LQKENI. V was pared by 6 bases and J by 4 bases, with 22 bases between. The CDR3 DNA reads TGTGCCAGCTCGCACAAGGTGCCGGCTAGTGAGTACAATGAGCAGTTCTTC. It is translated as CASSHKVPASEYNEQFF.

This rearrangement joins TRBV5-6 to TRBJ2-7; TRBD1 matches 9 bases. The CDR3 is made up of 14 amino acids. V lost 3 bases and J lost 4; bases outside the gene matches: 5. From germline, CDR1 is SGHDT and CDR2 YYEEEE. In DNA form, the CDR3 reads TGTGCCAGCAGCTACCGGACAGGGGTGTACGAGCAGTACTTC. Translation: CASSYRTGVYEQYF.

For the CDR3, the DNA is TGCGCCAGCAGCCAAGATGTGAGTGACATGAATAATGAAAAACTGTTTTTT. Translated: CASSQDVSDMNNEKLFF. V usage is TRBV4-3 and J usage is TRBJ1-4; D not certain. The CDR3 runs 17 residues. Germline assignment: CDR1 LGHNA and CDR2 YSLEER. V was trimmed by 0 bases and J by 4 bases, leaving 15 bases between them.

The chain uses TRBV28 and TRBJ2-5; 9 positions agree with TRBD1. With V trimmed by 4 bases and J by 5 bases, 5 bases remained unmatched. This CDR3 has 14 residues. Germline values: CDR1 MDHEN, CDR2 SYDVKM. The CDR3 sequence is CASSSGQGRETQYF. The CDR3 DNA is TGTGCCAGCAGTTCGGGACAGGGAAGGGAGACCCAGTACTTC.

The chain recombines TRBV27 with TRBJ2-3; possible D gene TRBD1, 5 bases. Germline CDR1 MNHEY, CDR2 SMNVEV (reference sequence). The length of the CDR3 is 13 residues. V shed 2 bases and J shed 4 bases, with 7 bases lying between them. CDR3 sequence reads: CASSLRGADTQYF. In DNA form, the CDR3 reads TGTGCCAGCAGTTTAAGGGGCGCAGATACGCAGTATTTT.

V usage is TRBV6-1 and J usage is TRBJ1-6; TRBD1 agrees at 8 bases. V shed 2 bases and J 10 bases; nucleotides not matched to a gene: 7. Germline V CDR1 and CDR2: MNHNS, SASEGT. This CDR3 contains 15 residues. CDR3: CASSERDRSYSPLHF. In nucleotides, the CDR3 is TGTGCCAGCAGTGAACGGGACAGGAGTTACTCACCCCTCCACTTT.

This clone appeared a single time. V is TRBV27 and J is TRBJ2-1; 7 bases are a match to TRBD1. The V gene's germline CDR1 is MNHEY and CDR2 SMNVEV (reference sequence). Unmatched junction bases numbered 2, after V lost 2 bases and J lost 4 bases. This CDR3 has 14 residues. CDR3 protein: CASSLGQEYNEQFF. The CDR3 nucleotides read TGTGCCAGCAGTTTAGGACAGGAATACAATGAGCAGTTCTTC.

On this clone: The junction differs from germline at one of its ends, possibly a read error. This chain uses TRBV7-9 with TRBJ2-7; D possibly corresponds to TRBD2 (5 bases). Germline V gives CDR1 SEHNR, CDR2 FQNEAQ (reference sequence). This CDR3 comprises 15 residues. CDR3 region: CSSSTLDGRDTEQYF. For the CDR3, the DNA is TGTTCCAGCAGCACACTGGACGGACGGGATACCGAGCAGTACTTC.

This clone has only a few counts. V is TRBV11-2 and J is TRBJ2-1; 8 nucleotides line up with TRBD2. Germline V gives CDR1 SGHAT, CDR2 FQNNGV. V lost 0 bases to trimming and J lost 9 bases; unmatched junction nucleotides: 7. The length of the CDR3 is 15 residues. The CDR3 spells CASSLDPGRGGEQFF. The CDR3 DNA reads as TGTGCCAGCAGCTTAGACCCCGGGAGGGGAGGTGAGCAGTTCTTC.

J is TRBJ2-7 and V is TRBV6-5; D possibly corresponds to TRBD2 (6 bases). V lost 2 bases to trimming and J lost 8 bases, with 16 bases between them. Germline values: CDR1 MNHEY, CDR2 SVGAGI. CDR3 size: 14 residues. CDR3 loop: CASSYGGLFVQQYF. The CDR3 DNA follows: TGTGCCAGCAGTTACGGAGGACTATTTGTACAGCAGTACTTC.

The genes are TRBV28 and TRBJ2-1; 13 nucleotides match TRBD2. The CDR3 sequence is 19 residues long. Germline loops: CDR1 MDHEN, CDR2 SYDVKM. The ends lost 3 bases at V and 0 bases at J; junction bases unmatched: 8. CDR3 residues: CASSFTGLAGPRSYNEQFF. CDR3 bases: TGTGCCAGCAGTTTCACGGGACTAGCGGGACCCCGCTCCTACAATGAGCAGTTCTTC.

This chain uses TRBV7-9 with TRBJ2-3, with D unresolved. CDR3 size: 12 residues. The germline V and J ends were trimmed by 8 bases and 5 bases, with 11 bases remaining between them. Germline CDR1 is SEHNR and CDR2 is FQNEAQ (reference sequence). CDR3 nucleotide sequence: TGTGCCAGCCCAAGCCCCGAAGATACGCAGTATTTT. This sequence encodes CASPSPEDTQYF. The complete variable domain, with remaining parts taken from reference TRBV7-9 and TRBJ2-3, reads DTGVSQNPRHKITKRGQNVTFRCDPISEHNRLYWYRQTLGQGPEFLTYFQNEAQLEKSRLLSDRFSAERPKGSFSTLEIQRTEQGDSAMYLCASPSPEDTQYFGPGTRLTVL.

The rearrangement joins TRBV29-1 to TRBJ2-5; tentatively, D is TRBD1 (5 bases). Germline CDR1 is SQVTM and CDR2 is ANQGSEA. The CDR3 is 14 amino acids. V lost 6 bases and J lost 5, with 19 bases in between. The CDR3 nucleotides read TGCAGCGTCCCGACGGGTGGGGCGCGGGAGACCCAGTACTTC. Its protein is CSVPTGGARETQYF.

The gene calls are TRBV7-2 and TRBJ2-7, with 10 bases that match TRBD1. CDR3 length: 17 amino acids. The germline V gene has CDR1 SGHTA and CDR2 FQGNSA. J lost 3 bases, V lost 0 bases, and 8 bases had no gene match. CDR3 region: CASSLAPTGTGDYEQYF. DNA of the CDR3: TGTGCCAGCAGCTTAGCGCCTACTGGGACAGGGGACTACGAGCAGTACTTC. Complete variable domain (other parts from reference TRBV7-2 and TRBJ2-7): GAGVSQSPSNKVTEKGKDVELRCDPISGHTALYWYRQSLGQGLEFLIYFQGNSAPDKSGLPSDRFSAERTGGSVSTLTIQRTQQEDSAVYLCASSLAPTGTGDYEQYFGPGTRLTVT.

The V and J genes are TRBV7-7 and TRBJ2-5; 14 bases fit TRBD2. V gave up 1 base and J gave up 1 base; unmatched junction bases: 2. The CDR3 is 17 amino acids. Germline CDR1 reads SSHAT; CDR2 reads FNYEAQ (reference sequence). The CDR3 DNA is TGTGCCAGCAGCTTAGGAGGGACTAGCGGGGGCCAAGAGACCCAGTACTTC. Its protein is CASSLGGTSGGQETQYF. Based on the CDR3 plus reference TRBV7-7 and TRBJ2-5, the full variable domain is GAGVSQSPRYKVTKRGQDVTLRCDPISSHATLYWYQQALGQGPEFLTYFNYEAQPDKSGLPSDRFSAERPEGSISTLTIQRTEQRDSAMYRCASSLGGTSGGQETQYFGPGTRLLVL.